A selection of T cell receptor beta chains follows, all from one sample in a study of T-cell memory formation after mild COVID-19. TCRdb fed the 5' RACE reads into MiXCR, producing one record per CDR3 protein. The sample contains about 340,000 distinct CDR3 sequences, under 15% of which appear only once. Input material: PBMCs or a T cell subset sorted from them (not recorded which). Receptors originate from a man younger than 30 who had mild COVID-19 (a few samples of this study predate the infection). Cell type and time point are not known. Both conserved end residues are part of each CDR3. Fields, in order: D gene, V gene, clone size, J gene, CDR3 protein, CDR3 DNA. The D gene is left open where the match is weak. Some rows have no size entry. The others give once, few or many, or a class for an expanded clone.

d_call: TRBD1
v_call: TRBV6-6
clone_size: -
j_call: TRBJ1-6
cdr3_aa: CASSLDRGNSPLHF
cdr3_nt: TGTGCCAGCAGTCTAGACAGGGGTAATTCACCCCTCCACTTT

d_call: TRBD1
v_call: TRBV4-1
clone_size: many
j_call: TRBJ2-2
cdr3_aa: CASNPRDRGPGELFF
cdr3_nt: TGCGCCAGCAATCCCAGGGACAGGGGCCCCGGGGAGCTGTTTTTT

d_call: -
v_call: TRBV27
clone_size: few
j_call: TRBJ1-1
cdr3_aa: CASSRSTLNTEAFF
cdr3_nt: TGTGCCAGCAGTCGATCTACGCTGAACACTGAAGCTTTCTTT

d_call: -
v_call: TRBV7-9
clone_size: many
j_call: TRBJ1-6
cdr3_aa: CASSLGAGQYSPLHF
cdr3_nt: TGTGCCAGCAGCTTAGGAGCTGGACAGTATTCACCCCTCCACTTT

d_call: -
v_call: TRBV20-1
clone_size: few
j_call: TRBJ2-3
cdr3_aa: CSAILPTLGDTQYF
cdr3_nt: TGCAGTGCTATTCTACCGACCCTGGGGGATACGCAGTATTTT

d_call: -
v_call: TRBV7-9
clone_size: few
j_call: TRBJ1-1
cdr3_aa: CASCWDNTEAFF
cdr3_nt: TGTGCCAGTTGCTGGGACAACACTGAAGCTTTCTTT

d_call: -
v_call: TRBV4-2
clone_size: -
j_call: TRBJ2-1
cdr3_aa: CASSQPPVRQSSYNEQFF
cdr3_nt: TGTGCCAGCAGCCAACCGCCTGTCAGACAGAGCTCCTACAATGAGCAGTTCTTC

d_call: -
v_call: TRBV4-1
clone_size: -
j_call: TRBJ2-3
cdr3_aa: CASSQERANTDTQYF
cdr3_nt: TGCGCCAGCAGCCAAGAACGGGCCAACACAGATACGCAGTATTTT

d_call: -
v_call: TRBV5-1
clone_size: few
j_call: TRBJ2-7
cdr3_aa: CASTSVGLQEGEQYF
cdr3_nt: TGCGCCAGCACGTCGGTGGGGCTACAGGAGGGGGAGCAGTACTTC

d_call: TRBD1
v_call: TRBV4-1
clone_size: few
j_call: TRBJ2-7
cdr3_aa: CASSQLKGWDRGSYEQYF
cdr3_nt: TGCGCCAGCAGCCAACTAAAAGGGTGGGACAGGGGCTCCTACGAGCAGTACTTC

d_call: -
v_call: TRBV4-1
clone_size: -
j_call: TRBJ1-5
cdr3_aa: CASSQVGLRNQPQHF
cdr3_nt: TGCGCCAGCAGCCAAGTCGGTCTACGGAATCAGCCCCAGCATTTT

d_call: -
v_call: TRBV7-6
clone_size: -
j_call: TRBJ1-1
cdr3_aa: CASSFAINTEAFF
cdr3_nt: TGTGCCAGCAGCTTCGCCATAAACACTGAAGCTTTCTTT

d_call: TRBD1
v_call: TRBV18
clone_size: -
j_call: TRBJ1-5
cdr3_aa: CASSPNPGQGADQPQHF
cdr3_nt: TGTGCCAGCTCACCCAATCCGGGACAGGGGGCCGATCAGCCCCAGCATTTT

d_call: -
v_call: TRBV10-3
clone_size: few
j_call: TRBJ2-7
cdr3_aa: CAISESTWSVYEQYF
cdr3_nt: TGTGCCATCAGTGAGTCGACGTGGTCGGTCTACGAGCAGTACTTC

d_call: -
v_call: TRBV24-1
clone_size: -
j_call: TRBJ2-4
cdr3_aa: CATSDLLVAKNIQYF
cdr3_nt: TGTGCCACCAGTGATTTGTTGGTAGCCAAAAACATTCAGTACTTC

d_call: -
v_call: TRBV6-1
clone_size: few
j_call: TRBJ1-6
cdr3_aa: CASSAGPHSPLHF
cdr3_nt: TGTGCCAGCAGTGCGGGCCCGCATTCACCCCTCCACTTT

d_call: -
v_call: TRBV13
clone_size: -
j_call: TRBJ2-7
cdr3_aa: CASSFSFSYEQYF
cdr3_nt: TGTGCCAGCAGCTTTAGCTTCTCCTACGAGCAGTACTTC

d_call: TRBD2
v_call: TRBV11-2
clone_size: few
j_call: TRBJ2-1
cdr3_aa: CASSPRPGGDSGVEQFF
cdr3_nt: TGTGCCAGCAGCCCGAGACCGGGGGGTGATTCTGGTGTTGAGCAGTTCTTC

d_call: -
v_call: TRBV4-3
clone_size: few
j_call: TRBJ2-5
cdr3_aa: CASSQDSLGETQYF
cdr3_nt: TGCGCCAGCAGCCAAGACTCCTTGGGGGAGACCCAGTACTTC

d_call: TRBD1
v_call: TRBV9
clone_size: -
j_call: TRBJ2-1
cdr3_aa: CASSVDRGLSEQFF
cdr3_nt: TGTGCCAGCAGCGTAGACAGGGGGCTAAGTGAGCAGTTCTTC

d_call: -
v_call: TRBV5-1
clone_size: -
j_call: TRBJ1-6
cdr3_aa: CASSPTGGARGPLHF
cdr3_nt: TGCGCCAGCAGCCCAACCGGGGGGGCGCGGGGACCCCTCCACTTT

d_call: -
v_call: TRBV7-9
clone_size: few
j_call: TRBJ1-5
cdr3_aa: CASSRELNQPQHF
cdr3_nt: TGTGCCAGCAGCCGTGAGCTTAATCAGCCCCAGCATTTT

d_call: TRBD2
v_call: TRBV5-6
clone_size: -
j_call: TRBJ2-3
cdr3_aa: CASSRSLAGPVTDTQYF
cdr3_nt: TGTGCCAGCAGCAGATCGTTAGCGGGGCCTGTCACAGATACGCAGTATTTT

d_call: -
v_call: TRBV20-1
clone_size: -
j_call: TRBJ2-7
cdr3_aa: CSARPLGFIHEQYF
cdr3_nt: TGCAGTGCTAGGCCTCTAGGCTTCATACACGAGCAGTACTTC

d_call: -
v_call: TRBV12-3/TRBV12-4
clone_size: many
j_call: TRBJ1-1
cdr3_aa: CASSTAGFGTEAFF
cdr3_nt: TGTGCCAGCAGCACCGCGGGGTTTGGCACTGAAGCTTTCTTT

d_call: -
v_call: TRBV3-1
clone_size: -
j_call: TRBJ1-6
cdr3_aa: CASSQAGRGSPLHF
cdr3_nt: TGTGCCAGCAGCCAAGCGGGGAGGGGGTCACCCCTCCACTTT

d_call: TRBD2
v_call: TRBV20-1
clone_size: many
j_call: TRBJ2-3
cdr3_aa: CSALGLAERDTQYF
cdr3_nt: TGCAGTGCCCTCGGACTAGCGGAAAGGGATACGCAGTATTTT

d_call: -
v_call: TRBV7-9
clone_size: -
j_call: TRBJ2-5
cdr3_aa: CASSLIRAQYF
cdr3_nt: TGTGCCAGCAGCTTAATCAGGGCCCAGTACTTC

d_call: -
v_call: TRBV7-2
clone_size: -
j_call: TRBJ2-3
cdr3_aa: CASSIATDTQYF
cdr3_nt: TGTGCCAGCAGCATAGCGACAGATACGCAGTATTTT

d_call: TRBD1
v_call: TRBV7-9
clone_size: -
j_call: TRBJ2-7
cdr3_aa: CASSPRQGSSSYEQYF
cdr3_nt: TGTGCCAGCAGCCCAAGACAGGGATCGAGCTCCTACGAGCAGTACTTC

d_call: -
v_call: TRBV24-1
clone_size: many
j_call: TRBJ2-2
cdr3_aa: CATSGGARTGELFF
cdr3_nt: TGTGCCACCAGTGGGGGGGCCCGCACCGGGGAGCTGTTTTTT

d_call: -
v_call: TRBV6-5
clone_size: -
j_call: TRBJ1-4
cdr3_aa: CASSAGLEEKLFF
cdr3_nt: TGTGCCAGCAGTGCCGGATTGGAGGAAAAACTGTTTTTT

d_call: -
v_call: TRBV12-3/TRBV12-4
clone_size: -
j_call: TRBJ1-2
cdr3_aa: CASSLKGSYGYTF
cdr3_nt: TGTGCCAGCAGTTTAAAGGGTTCCTATGGCTACACCTTC

d_call: -
v_call: TRBV6-1
clone_size: few
j_call: TRBJ1-6
cdr3_aa: CASSEFPQGVSPLHF
cdr3_nt: TGTGCCAGCAGTGAATTTCCCCAGGGAGTTTCACCCCTCCACTTT

d_call: -
v_call: TRBV2
clone_size: -
j_call: TRBJ1-1
cdr3_aa: CAIQAGVTEAFF
cdr3_nt: TGTGCCATCCAGGCGGGGGTAACTGAAGCTTTCTTT